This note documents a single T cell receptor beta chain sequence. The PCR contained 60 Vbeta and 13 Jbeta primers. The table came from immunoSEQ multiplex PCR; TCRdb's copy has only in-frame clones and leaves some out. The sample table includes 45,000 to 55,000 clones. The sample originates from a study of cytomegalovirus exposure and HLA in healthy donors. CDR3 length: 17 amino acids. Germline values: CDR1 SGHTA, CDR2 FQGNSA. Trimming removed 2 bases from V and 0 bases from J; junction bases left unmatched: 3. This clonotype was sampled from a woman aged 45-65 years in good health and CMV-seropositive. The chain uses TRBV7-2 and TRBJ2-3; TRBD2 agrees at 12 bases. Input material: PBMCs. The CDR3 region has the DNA TGTGCCAGCAGCTTAACCCTAGCGGGGGGGAGCACAGATACGCAGTATTTT. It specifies CASSLTLAGGSTDTQYF. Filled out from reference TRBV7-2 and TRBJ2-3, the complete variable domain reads GAGVSQSPSNKVTEKGKDVELRCDPISGHTALYWYRQSLGQGLEFLIYFQGNSAPDKSGLPSDRFSAERTGGSVSTLTIQRTQQEDSAVYLCASSLTLAGGSTDTQYFGPGTRLTVL.